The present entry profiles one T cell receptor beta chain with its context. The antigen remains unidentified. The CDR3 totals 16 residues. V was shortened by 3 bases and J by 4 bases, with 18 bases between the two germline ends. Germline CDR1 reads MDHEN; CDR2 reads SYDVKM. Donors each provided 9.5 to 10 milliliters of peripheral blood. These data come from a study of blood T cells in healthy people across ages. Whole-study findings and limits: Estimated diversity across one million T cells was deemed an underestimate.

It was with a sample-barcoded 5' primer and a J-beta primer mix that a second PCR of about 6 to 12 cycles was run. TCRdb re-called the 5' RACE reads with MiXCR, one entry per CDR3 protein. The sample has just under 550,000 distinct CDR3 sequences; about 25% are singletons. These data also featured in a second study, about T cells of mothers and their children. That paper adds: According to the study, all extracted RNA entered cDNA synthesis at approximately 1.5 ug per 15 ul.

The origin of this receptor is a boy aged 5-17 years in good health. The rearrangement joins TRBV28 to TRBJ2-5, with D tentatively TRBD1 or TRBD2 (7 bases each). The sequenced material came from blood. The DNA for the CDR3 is TGTGCCAGCAGTTTGTTTGGGAGGGGGCGCTTAGAGACCCAGTACTTC. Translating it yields CASSLFGRGRLETQYF.